This entry lists 9 T cell receptor beta chains sequenced from one sample in a study of CD8 T cells in ankylosing spondylitis. Each CDR3 protein gets one entry after TCRdb re-called the 5' RACE reads with MiXCR. In the table there are about 500,000 distinct CDR3 sequences, roughly 13% of which are singletons. The study, taken as a whole, reports: A TCR beta motif of under ten highly homologous variants seemed to mark ankylosing spondylitis blood.

Their recognized antigens are unknown. What was sequenced was blood, either unsorted or a sorted T cell fraction (not recorded which). The receptors shown here come from a male donor with ankylosing spondylitis.

The chain is built from TRBV12-5 and TRBJ2-1; the D gene is possibly TRBD1 (5 bases). This CDR3 spans 16 amino acids. The V gene lost 6 bases and the J gene lost 0 bases, with 15 bases spanning the gap. Germline values: CDR1 LGHNT, CDR2 FRNRAP. CDR3 region: CASGPYDSLSYNEQFF. CDR3 bases: TGTGCTAGTGGCCCCTATGACAGTCTCTCCTACAATGAGCAGTTCTTC.

The J gene is TRBJ2-1, the V gene TRBV5-1, with 10 bases lining up with TRBD2. Trimming took 1 base from V and 4 from J; bases not matched to a gene: 8. The CDR3 has 17 amino acids. CDR1 is SGHRS, CDR2 YFSETQ, per germline. In nucleotides, the CDR3 is TGCGCCAGCAGCTTGAACGGCGGGACTAGCGTTTACAATGAGCAGTTCTTC. Translation gives CASSLNGGTSVYNEQFF. The full variable domain, with the rest looked up from reference TRBV5-1 and TRBJ2-1, is KAGVTQTPRYLIKTRGQQVTLSCSPISGHRSVSWYQQTPGQGLQFLFEYFSETQRNKGNFPGRFSGRQFSNSRSEMNVSTLELGDSALYLCASSLNGGTSVYNEQFFGPGTRLTVL.

This clonotype has only a few counts. The chain has TRBV20-1 and TRBJ2-5, with TRBD1 matching 8 bases. Losses at the gene ends were 3 bases for V and 5 bases for J; bases not matched to a gene: 5. Germline V gives CDR1 DFQATT, CDR2 SNEGSKA (reference sequence). There are 13 residues in the CDR3. DNA of the CDR3: TGCAGTGCTAGCCGTAACAGGGGGGAGACCCAGTACTTC. Amino acid sequence: CSASRNRGETQYF.

This clonotype came up a few times. The rearrangement links TRBV20-1 to TRBJ1-2; D is uncertain. The length of the CDR3 is 13 residues. V gave up 3 bases and J gave up 1 base, with 9 bases separating them. Per the germline V gene, CDR1 is DFQATT and CDR2 is SNEGSKA (reference sequence). CDR3 nucleotides: TGCAGTGCTAGTCGAGGGAATAACTATGGCTACACCTTC. Translated, it gives CSASRGNNYGYTF.

This clonotype has a handful of counts. The chain joins TRBV5-1 to TRBJ2-1, with 13 nucleotides matching TRBD2. There are 15 residues in the CDR3. Germline V CDR1 and CDR2: SGHRS, YFSETQ. V was pared by 4 bases and J by 7 bases, with 5 bases of the junction left unmatched. CDR3 DNA sequence: TGCGCCAGCAGCAACGGACTAGCGGGAGCGAATGAGCAGTTCTTC. It translates to CASSNGLAGANEQFF.

This sequence joins TRBV28 and TRBJ1-3; TRBD1 matches 8 bases. Per germline, CDR1 MDHEN and CDR2 SYDVKM. This CDR3 region has 15 residues. The J segment lost 0 bases and the V segment lost 6 bases, leaving 4 bases of the junction unmatched. This CDR3 is CASSWDRTSGNTIYF. DNA of the CDR3: TGTGCCAGCAGCTGGGACAGGACCTCTGGAAACACCATATATTTT. The full variable domain, in which reference TRBV28 and TRBJ1-3 provide the parts outside the CDR3, is DVKVTQSSRYLVKRTGEKVFLECVQDMDHENMFWYRQDPGLGLRLIYFSYDVKMKEKGDIPEGYSVSREKKERFSLILESASTNQTSMYLCASSWDRTSGNTIYFGEGSWLTVV.

A few counts support this clonotype. The gene calls are TRBV20-1 and TRBJ2-6, with 10 bases lining up with TRBD2. Germline trimming cut 6 bases from V and 4 bases from J; bases unmatched to any gene: 15. In germline, CDR1 is DFQATT, CDR2 SNEGSKA (reference sequence). This CDR3 region has 18 residues. The CDR3 coding sequence is TGCAGTGCGCAGAACCCCAGCGGGAGGGCTTTGGGGGCCAACGTCCTGACTTTC. Its translation: CSAQNPSGRALGANVLTF.

This clonotype occurred many times. This rearrangement joins TRBV12-3 or TRBV12-4 to TRBJ1-5; TRBD1 matches 7 bases. This CDR3 region has 14 residues. The V and J ends lost 4 bases and 6 bases, in that order; junction bases with no gene match: 6. The CDR3 nucleotides are TGTGCCAGCAGTTCCCTGCAGGGGGGTCAGCCCCAGCATTTT. Translation gives CASSSLQGGQPQHF.

This clonotype was observed at least ten times. J is TRBJ2-3 and V is TRBV9, with 7 bases aligning to TRBD2. CDR1 and CDR2 from the germline V gene are SGDLS and YYNGEE. The CDR3 extends over 16 amino acids. V shed 4 bases and J 2 bases; nucleotides not matched to a gene: 10. The CDR3 DNA sequence: TGTGCCAGCAGCCCGTGGGGGAGGGCGAACACAGATACGCAGTATTTT. It codes for CASSPWGRANTDTQYF.